Below are 25 T cell receptor beta chains sequenced from a single sample in a study of regulatory T cells in long-lasting Graves disease. Libraries of TCR beta came from iRepertoire HTBI primers plus Arm-PCR of CDR3 regions. TCRdb re-derived calls from the multiplex PCR reads in MiXCR, one entry per CDR3 protein. Here the sample spans 350,000 to 550,000 distinct CDR3 sequences, 15% to 20% being singletons. Time point described: newly diagnosed GD, antithyroid drugs for less than 3 months. TCR sequences were obtained from RNA taken from PBMCs. This same sample was also taken into another study, of T cells in Graves' hyperthyroidism and ophthalmopathy.

The material sequenced was peripheral blood mononuclear cells (PBMCs), taken at new diagnosis, from a patient treated with antithyroid drugs. The receptors stem from a woman under 30 with Graves disease.

This clonotype has at least ten counts. The chain combines TRBV7-2 with TRBJ2-1, with 9 positions matching TRBD1. Germline CDR1 SGHTA, CDR2 FQGNSA. After removal of 2 bases from V and 3 bases from J, the junction contained 2 bases not matched to a gene. There are 15 residues in the CDR3. The CDR3 sequence: CASSLWDRDYNEQFF. The CDR3, as DNA: TGTGCCAGCAGCTTATGGGACAGGGACTACAATGAGCAGTTCTTC.

This clonotype was counted many times. The V call is TRBV10-1, the J call TRBJ2-7; 11 nucleotides match TRBD2. With V trimmed by 0 bases and J by 6 bases, 7 bases remained unmatched. This CDR3 spans 16 amino acids. CDR1 and CDR2 from the germline V gene are WNHNN and SYGVQD (reference sequence). The CDR3 region is CASSESLAGALGEQYF. As DNA, the CDR3 is TGCGCCAGCAGTGAGTCACTAGCGGGAGCTTTAGGCGAGCAGTACTTC.

Many counts were recorded for this clonotype. CDR3 DNA: TGTGCCAGCAGCTTAGTAGCGGGGAATTACGAGCAGTACTTC. This gives the protein CASSLVAGNYEQYF. The chain recombines TRBV11-2 with TRBJ2-7; 8 bases are a match to TRBD2. CDR1 is SGHAT and CDR2 is FQNNGV in the germline V gene. CDR3 length equals 14 residues. V lost 1 base to trimming and J lost 4 bases; unmatched junction nucleotides: 3.

This clonotype was recorded many times. The V gene is TRBV27, the J gene TRBJ2-7; D tentatively reads TRBD1 or TRBD2 (5 bases each). Germline V gives CDR1 MNHEY, CDR2 SMNVEV (reference sequence). CDR3 size: 14 residues. The V gene lost 3 bases and the J gene lost 0 bases, with 9 bases spanning the gap. The CDR3 DNA is TGTGCCAGCAGTTTCGCAGGGACCTCCTACGAGCAGTACTTC. Residues: CASSFAGTSYEQYF.

This rearrangement joins TRBV28 to TRBJ2-7; tentatively, D is TRBD2 (6 bases). The germline gives CDR1 MDHEN, CDR2 SYDVKM. The CDR3 is 15 amino acids. V was clipped by 6 bases and J by 0 bases, with 15 bases between them. CDR3 coding DNA: TGTGCCAGCAGCCCAACGGGGGTCCCCTCCTACGAGCAGTACTTC. It translates to CASSPTGVPSYEQYF.

This clonotype was recorded many times. The chain has TRBV20-1 and TRBJ2-7; D possibly corresponds to TRBD1 (5 bases). Germline CDR1 and CDR2: DFQATT and SNEGSKA (reference sequence). The V gene lost 3 bases and the J gene lost 6 bases, with 18 bases spanning the gap. This CDR3 contains 14 residues. CDR3 in DNA: TGCAGTGCTAGTGAGGAACAGGCACCGTCCGAGCAGTACTTC. This encodes CSASEEQAPSEQYF.

This clonotype was detected only a few times. The CDR3 spells CASSFIAGVLNEQFF. The CDR3 DNA follows: TGTGCCAGCAGCTTTATAGCGGGAGTGTTAAATGAGCAGTTCTTC. The V and J genes are TRBV7-3 and TRBJ2-1; 9 bases map to TRBD2. V dropped 3 bases and J dropped 7; count of bases not matched to a gene: 7. The CDR3 is 15 residues long. CDR1 and CDR2 from the germline V gene are SGHTA and FQGTGA. The full variable domain, rest sourced from reference TRBV7-3 and TRBJ2-1, is GAGVSQTPSNKVTEKGKYVELRCDPISGHTALYWYRQSLGQGPEFLIYFQGTGAADDSGLPNDRFFAVRPEGSVSTLKIQRTERGDSAVYLCASSFIAGVLNEQFFGPGTRLTVL.

Ten or more counts support this clonotype. The V and J genes are TRBV20-1 and TRBJ2-1, with 13 nucleotides matching TRBD2. The CDR3 spans 19 residues. The V gene's germline CDR1 is DFQATT and CDR2 SNEGSKA (reference sequence). The ends lost 3 bases at V and 0 bases at J; junction bases unmatched: 11. The CDR3 DNA is TGCAGTGCTAGGGCCACCGGGACTAGCGGGAAGGGCTCCTACAATGAGCAGTTCTTC. Translation: CSARATGTSGKGSYNEQFF.

The chain combines TRBV15 with TRBJ2-3; perhaps D is TRBD1 or TRBD2 (5 bases each). CDR1 LNHNV and CDR2 YYDKDF come from the germline V gene (reference sequence). Trimming stripped 0 bases from V and 1 base from J, with 8 bases between. The CDR3 has 15 residues. The CDR3 DNA follows: TGTGCCACCAGCAGAGATCGGGGCCGCACAGATACGCAGTATTTT. Its translation: CATSRDRGRTDTQYF.

In this sample, this clonotype turned up a few times. V usage is TRBV28 and J usage is TRBJ2-1; TRBD1 matches 11 bases. The CDR3 consists of 14 residues. Trimming cost V 5 bases and J 7 bases; bases outside gene matches: 4. The germline CDR1 and CDR2 sequences are MDHEN and SYDVKM. This CDR3 reads CASSPDRGPNEQFF. In DNA form, the CDR3 reads TGTGCCAGCAGTCCGGACAGGGGGCCTAATGAGCAGTTCTTC.

The chain is built from TRBV2 and TRBJ2-2, with TRBD2 matching 9 bases. Trimming cost V 2 bases and J 2 bases; bases outside gene matches: 6. Germline CDR1 is SNHLY and CDR2 is FYNNEI. The CDR3 extends over 17 amino acids. CDR3 protein: CASSERGGRVNTGELFF. The CDR3 bases are TGTGCCAGCAGTGAACGCGGCGGGAGGGTTAACACCGGGGAGCTGTTTTTT.

This clonotype has more than one count but fewer than ten. CDR3: CSARDIAGSTDTQYF. Here the CDR3 DNA reads TGCAGTGCTAGAGACATAGCGGGTAGCACAGATACGCAGTATTTT. This chain connects TRBV20-1 to TRBJ2-3; 7 bases match TRBD2. Germline values: CDR1 DFQATT, CDR2 SNEGSKA (reference sequence). V trimming: 0 bases; J trimming: 0 bases; junction bases outside the gene matches: 3. The CDR3 has 15 residues.

This clonotype has a count of ten or more. The rearrangement uses TRBV27 and TRBJ2-7, with D perhaps given as TRBD1 or TRBD2 (6 bases each). The V end lost 2 bases, the J end lost 2 bases, and 7 bases lay between the germline ends. Germline-derived CDR1 and CDR2 are MNHEY and SMNVEV (reference sequence). This CDR3 has 13 residues. The CDR3 DNA reads TGTGCCAGCAGTTTACGGGGGCCCTACGAGCAGTACTTC. Translation gives CASSLRGPYEQYF.

This clonotype was seen at least ten times. The chain uses TRBV7-9 and TRBJ2-5, with TRBD2 identical over 8 bases. Germline V gives CDR1 SEHNR, CDR2 FQNEAQ (reference sequence). CDR3 length: 15 residues. Trimming took 5 bases from V and 5 from J; bases not matched to a gene: 10. CDR3 DNA sequence: TGTGCCAGCAGCCCCCGGGATAGCGGGATTGAGACCCAGTACTTC. Translated, it gives CASSPRDSGIETQYF.

This clonotype has ten or more counts. V is TRBV12-5 and J is TRBJ2-7; 7 positions agree with TRBD2. Looked up from germline, CDR1 is LGHNT and CDR2 is FRNRAP. Germline trimming cut 5 bases from V and 0 bases from J; bases unmatched to any gene: 10. The CDR3 has 16 amino acids. Here the CDR3 DNA reads TGTGCTAGTGGTCCGAGGTCTAGCGGTAGCTCCTACGAGCAGTACTTC. Its protein is CASGPRSSGSSYEQYF.

The V gene is TRBV20-1, the J gene TRBJ2-2; D is undetermined. This CDR3 has 12 residues. The V and J ends lost 6 bases and 0 bases respectively, with 5 bases between them. CDR1 is DFQATT, CDR2 SNEGSKA, per germline (reference sequence). CDR3 loop: CSAGTNTGELFF. DNA of the CDR3: TGCAGTGCCGGAACGAACACCGGGGAGCTGTTTTTT.

This clonotype was seen a handful of times. The V and J genes are TRBV20-1 and TRBJ2-7; D gene uncertain. The CDR3 spans 14 residues. Per the germline V gene, CDR1 is DFQATT and CDR2 is SNEGSKA (reference sequence). Trimming took off 5 bases at V and 3 bases at J, with 17 bases between the two ends. The CDR3 DNA follows: TGCAGTGCTGACCGCGATGTGGGCAGCTACGAGCAGTACTTC. Translating it yields CSADRDVGSYEQYF.

This clonotype came up a few times. The chain uses TRBV6-2 or TRBV6-3 and TRBJ1-6; TRBD1 matches 7 bases. J lost 9 bases, V lost 2 bases, and 7 bases had no gene match. Germline values: CDR1 MNHEY, CDR2 SVGEGT. The CDR3 runs 15 residues. CDR3 nucleotides: TGTGCCAGCAGTTACCCGACGGACAGGCCTTCACCCCTCCACTTT. It specifies CASSYPTDRPSPLHF.

The sample holds many counts of this clonotype. The rearrangement joins TRBV12-3 or TRBV12-4 to TRBJ2-3, with a tentative D call TRBD2 (5 bases). The ends were cut back, 3 bases at V and 3 bases at J, with 16 bases in the middle. There are 16 residues in the CDR3. The CDR3 DNA is TGTGCCAGCAGTTTGATGGCGGGCGGGTTTACAGATACGCAGTATTTT. Its translation: CASSLMAGGFTDTQYF.

This clonotype was seen repeatedly, ten times or more. The chain carries TRBV27 and TRBJ2-1, with TRBD1 identical over 10 bases. V gave up 7 bases and J gave up 14 bases; unmatched junction bases: 23. CDR1 is MNHEY and CDR2 is SMNVEV in the germline V gene (reference sequence). The CDR3 spans 17 residues. The CDR3 loop reads CASIPKGWSGQTGGEFF. CDR3 in DNA: TGTGCCAGCATCCCTAAAGGGTGGAGCGGTCAGACAGGGGGCGAGTTCTTC.

This clonotype showed up just a few times. The chain has TRBV19 and TRBJ2-1; the match to TRBD2 covers 9 bases. The CDR3 is 18 amino acids. Germline CDR1 is LNHDA and CDR2 is SQIVND (reference sequence). Losses at the gene ends were 5 bases for V and 0 bases for J; bases not matched to a gene: 11. CDR3 nucleotides: TGTGCCAGTAGTTCCGAGCGGGAGGTCCAGAGCTCCTACAATGAGCAGTTCTTC. Amino acids: CASSSEREVQSSYNEQFF.

The chain uses TRBV28 and TRBJ2-7; 11 bases agree with TRBD2. The CDR3 has 17 amino acids. The germline gives CDR1 MDHEN, CDR2 SYDVKM. Trimming took 6 bases from V and 4 from J; bases not matched to a gene: 14. The DNA for the CDR3 is TGTGCCAGCAGCCAGATAGAGGTGACTAGCGGGACATACGAGCAGTACTTC. Translation: CASSQIEVTSGTYEQYF.

A word on this clonotype: A read error may be the cause here, since a much bigger clone is one base away. The rearrangement uses TRBV7-2 and TRBJ2-5, with D maybe TRBD2 (7 bases). CDR3 size: 15 residues. Germline V lookup: CDR1 SGHTA, CDR2 FQGNSA. In DNA, the CDR3 is TGTGCCGGCAGCCCCTGGGGGGGCAGAGAAGAGACCCAGTACTTC. Protein product: CAGSPWGGREETQYF.

This clonotype was detected many times. A read error may produce the germline difference seen at one junction end. This chain uses TRBV20-1 with TRBJ2-7, with D perhaps given as TRBD1 or TRBD2 (6 bases each). The CDR3 runs 14 residues. Germline loops: CDR1 DFQATT, CDR2 SNEGSKA (reference sequence). The CDR3 loop reads CSARGGTRVYEQYF. The DNA of the CDR3 is TGCAGTGCAAGAGGGGGGACCCGCGTCTACGAGCAGTACTTC.

This clonotype has a handful of counts. The chain couples TRBV3-1 to TRBJ2-1, with TRBD2 matching 8 bases. This CDR3 has 15 amino acids. Germline V lookup: CDR1 LGHDT, CDR2 YNNKEL (reference sequence). V was pared by 1 base and J by 10 bases, with 9 bases of the junction left unmatched. The CDR3 nucleotides are TGTGCCAGCAGCCAAGCCCCTACTAGCGGTCTGGAGCAGTTCTTC. Encoded protein: CASSQAPTSGLEQFF.